Each of the 7 T cell receptor beta chains below was sequenced from the same sample in a study of shared T cell receptors in the human thymus. TCRdb's copy holds only in-frame clones and misses some; the assay was immunoSEQ multiplex PCR. The sample holds roughly 560,000 clones, approximately 78% seen once. These data were likewise used in another study, on human thymus T cells.

The sample was thymocytes. These receptors originate from a boy under two years old with a congenital heart defect.

CDR3 bases: TGTGCCAGCAGTAAGGCCCGGACAGGGGGCTATGGCTACACCTTC. This gives the protein CASSKARTGGYGYTF. The V and J genes are TRBV6-5 and TRBJ1-2; 10 bases are a match to TRBD1. The CDR3 totals 15 residues. J gave up 4 bases and V 5 bases, and 7 bases lay outside the gene matches. Germline CDR1 and CDR2: MNHEY and SVGAGI.

This sequence joins TRBV6-5 and TRBJ1-5; 7 bases line up with TRBD1. The J segment lost 7 bases and the V segment lost 5 bases, leaving 11 bases of the junction unmatched. The CDR3 sequence is 15 residues long. Germline V gene sequence: CDR1 MNHEY, CDR2 SVGAGI. The CDR3 DNA reads TGTGCCAGCAGTGGGGACAGCTTGGGCGGGCAGCCCCAGCATTTT. It specifies CASSGDSLGGQPQHF.

The CDR3 DNA reads as TGCGCCAGCAGCCCTACGGACAGGGGCCAGGATACTAACTATGGCTACACCTTC. It specifies CASSPTDRGQDTNYGYTF. J is TRBJ1-2 and V is TRBV4-1, with 9 positions matching TRBD1. CDR3 length: 18 residues. Trimming at V came to 4 bases and at J to 0 bases, leaving 12 bases not matched to a gene. Germline lookup yields CDR1 MGHRA and CDR2 YSYEKL.

The rearrangement uses TRBV27 and TRBJ1-5, with 9 bases lining up with TRBD1. The CDR3 is made up of 14 amino acids. Trimming cost V 5 bases and J 7 bases; bases outside gene matches: 6. Germline V gives CDR1 MNHEY, CDR2 SMNVEV (reference sequence). The CDR3 sequence: CASSQQGAGQPQHF. The CDR3 DNA sequence: TGTGCCAGCAGTCAACAGGGGGCAGGGCAGCCCCAGCATTTT.

This clone came up once. The chain employs TRBV4-3 and TRBJ1-1, with no clear D. The length of the CDR3 is 13 residues. From germline, CDR1 is LGHNA and CDR2 YSLEER. Trimming removed 4 bases from V and 5 bases from J, with 11 bases in between. The CDR3: CASSPPGVTEAFF. As DNA, the CDR3 is TGCGCCAGCAGCCCACCCGGGGTAACTGAAGCTTTCTTT.

The rearrangement links TRBV25-1 to TRBJ1-1, with D maybe TRBD1 (5 bases). Per the germline V gene, CDR1 is MGHDK and CDR2 is SYGVNS. Trimming removed 4 bases at V and 0 bases at J, with 9 bases between. The length of the CDR3 is 14 residues. The CDR3 DNA reads TGTGCCAGCAGTGCCCCAGGGTTGAACACTGAAGCTTTCTTT. Translated, it gives CASSAPGLNTEAFF.

DNA for the CDR3: TGCGCCAGCAGCCAAGAGAGTAGCGGGAGAGGGCGTCAAGAGACCCAGTACTTC. Protein: CASSQESSGRGRQETQYF. The J gene is TRBJ2-5, the V gene TRBV4-3; 9 positions match TRBD2. V lost 0 bases, J lost 2 bases, and 10 bases stayed unmatched. The CDR3 is made up of 18 amino acids. CDR1 and CDR2 from the germline V gene are LGHNA and YSLEER.